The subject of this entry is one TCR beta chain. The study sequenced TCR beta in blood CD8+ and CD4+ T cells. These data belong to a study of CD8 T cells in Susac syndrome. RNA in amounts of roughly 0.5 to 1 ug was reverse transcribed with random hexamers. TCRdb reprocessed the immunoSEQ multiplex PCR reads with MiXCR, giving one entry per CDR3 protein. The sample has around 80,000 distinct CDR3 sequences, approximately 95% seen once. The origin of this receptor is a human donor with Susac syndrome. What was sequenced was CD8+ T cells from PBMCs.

The CDR3, as DNA: TGTGCTAGTGGTACCGACAGGGGCGGCTCCTACGAGCAGTACTTC. It translates to CASGTDRGGSYEQYF. J is TRBJ2-7 and V is TRBV12-5; the match to TRBD1 covers 8 bases. J gave up 0 bases and V 5 bases, and 6 bases lay outside the gene matches. The CDR3 loop spans 15 amino acids. The germline CDR1 and CDR2 sequences are LGHNT and FRNRAP. The full variable domain, completed using reference TRBV12-5 and TRBJ2-7, is DARVTQTPRHKVTEMGQEVTMRCQPILGHNTVFWYRQTMMQGLELLAYFRNRAPLDDSGMPKDRFSAEMPDATLATLKIQPSEPRDSAVYFCASGTDRGGSYEQYFGPGTRLTVT.